This entry lists 24 T cell receptor beta chains sequenced from one sample in a study of T cell responses to AZD1222 COVID-19 vaccine. Some clones are missing from TCRdb's copy, which holds only in-frame ones; the method was immunoSEQ multiplex PCR. Of 130,000 or so clones listed, around 83% are singletons. Sequences were derived from peripheral blood, sampled on day 0 of AZD1222 vaccination. All receptors derive from an adult in good health.

V is TRBV28 and J is TRBJ1-5; TRBD1 matches at 10 bases. This CDR3 is built from 16 residues. The germline V gene encodes CDR1 MDHEN and CDR2 SYDVKM. Losses at the gene ends were 6 bases for V and 6 bases for J; bases not matched to a gene: 11. The CDR3 nucleotides are TGTGCCAGCAGGACCGGGACAGGGGAGCTCAGTCAGCCCCAGCATTTT. Translating gives CASRTGTGELSQPQHF.

V usage is TRBV30 and J usage is TRBJ2-2, with TRBD1 matching over 8 bases. Germline V gene data show CDR1 as GTSNPN and CDR2 as SVGIG (reference sequence). The CDR3 spans 16 residues. Trimming removed 2 bases from V and 6 bases from J; junction bases left unmatched: 11. The CDR3, as DNA: TGTGCCTGGAGTTGGGTTGCAGGGGGCTTGCCCGGGGAGCTGTTTTTT. Its translation is CAWSWVAGGLPGELFF.

The rearrangement links TRBV7-6 to TRBJ2-6; 7 positions match TRBD1. V was pared by 2 bases and J by 2 bases, with 15 bases of the junction left unmatched. There are 20 residues in the CDR3. Germline V gives CDR1 SGHVS, CDR2 FNYEAQ. CDR3 sequence: CASSLKGWQGDTTGANVLTF. The CDR3 DNA sequence: TGTGCCAGCAGCTTAAAGGGGTGGCAGGGGGACACCACTGGGGCCAACGTCCTGACTTTC.

V gene TRBV19 combines with J gene TRBJ1-2; no firm D call. Germline CDR1 reads LNHDA; CDR2 reads SQIVND (reference sequence). The CDR3 runs 11 residues. V dropped 3 bases and J dropped 1 base, with 0 bases sitting between them. Here the CDR3 DNA reads TGTGCCAGTAGTATTAACTATGGCTACACCTTC. Amino acids: CASSINYGYTF.

This clone was observed a single time. This chain joins TRBV5-1 and TRBJ2-7, with D unresolved. Trimming removed 4 bases from V and 6 bases from J, with 11 bases in between. The CDR3 covers 12 residues. Germline V lookup: CDR1 SGHRS, CDR2 YFSETQ. The CDR3 bases are TGCGCCAGCAGCCCCCGGGTGGGCGAGCAGTACTTC. Translation: CASSPRVGEQYF.

The genes are TRBV20-1 and TRBJ2-3; D remains unclear. V gave up 4 bases and J gave up 5 bases, with 7 bases separating them. The germline gives CDR1 DFQATT, CDR2 SNEGSKA (reference sequence). The CDR3 sequence is 11 residues long. For the CDR3, the DNA is TGCAGTGCTAACACGAGAGATACGCAGTATTTT. It is translated as CSANTRDTQYF.

This clone has more than one count but fewer than ten. This sequence joins TRBV3-1 (or the pseudogene TRBV3-2) and TRBJ1-2; 12 bases line up with TRBD1. Per germline, CDR1 LGHDT and CDR2 YNNKEL (reference sequence). The V gene end was trimmed by 5 bases and the J gene end by 7 bases; junction bases not matched to a gene: 8. This CDR3 comprises 15 residues. The CDR3 nucleotides are TGTGCCAGCAGCATAGCCGGGACAGGGGGCGCTGGCTACACCTTC. Its protein product is CASSIAGTGGAGYTF.

The rearrangement uses TRBV7-2 and TRBJ2-7, with D unresolved. CDR1 and CDR2 (germline): SGHTA, FQGNSA. Trimming took 2 bases from V and 3 from J, leaving 2 bases between them. The CDR3 covers 11 residues. This CDR3 reads CASSLSYEQYF. In DNA, the CDR3 is TGTGCCAGCAGCTTAAGCTACGAGCAGTACTTC.

For this clone: This specimen includes other DNA sequences encoding the same CDR3. The chain employs TRBV5-1 and TRBJ2-5, with D unclear. With 0 bases removed from V and 1 base from J, the gap between germline ends came to 10 bases. The CDR3 spans 15 residues. Germline lookup yields CDR1 SGHRS and CDR2 YFSETQ. CDR3 coding DNA: TGCGCCAGCAGCTTGGGTGGGTTGGTCCAAGAGACCCAGTACTTC. Protein sequence: CASSLGGLVQETQYF.

The chain joins TRBV29-1 to TRBJ1-1; 8 positions match TRBD1. Trimming removed 5 bases from V and 6 bases from J; junction bases left unmatched: 20. Germline V gene lookup returns CDR1 SQVTM and CDR2 ANQGSEA. CDR3 length: 17 amino acids. CDR3 sequence: CSVQGPRTGLRPAEAFF. In DNA, the CDR3 is TGCAGCGTTCAAGGCCCCCGGACAGGGTTGAGGCCGGCTGAAGCTTTCTTT.

At least ten counts were recorded for this clone. The V and J genes are TRBV2 and TRBJ2-7; TRBD1 matches 7 bases. CDR1 is SNHLY and CDR2 is FYNNEI in the germline V gene. This CDR3 is 13 amino acids long. V gave up 6 bases and J gave up 4 bases; unmatched junction bases: 6. In nucleotides, the CDR3 is TGTGCCAGCAGGAATCAGGGGGAATACGAGCAGTACTTC. It encodes CASRNQGEYEQYF.

This clone was detected only once. CDR3 protein: CASSIVGTGELFF. CDR3 in DNA: TGTGCCAGCAGTATTGTGGGCACCGGGGAGCTGTTTTTT. The V and J genes are TRBV6-5 and TRBJ2-2; D unclear. CDR3 length equals 13 residues. Per germline, CDR1 MNHEY and CDR2 SVGAGI. The V end lost 5 bases, the J end lost 4 bases, and 8 bases lay between the germline ends.

The V call is TRBV5-1, the J call TRBJ2-7; either TRBD1 or TRBD2 may fit D (5 bases each). The CDR3 totals 14 residues. From germline, CDR1 is SGHRS and CDR2 YFSETQ. Trimming took off 4 bases at V and 2 bases at J, with 13 bases between the two ends. Written as DNA, the CDR3 is TGCGCCAGCAGCCTCAGGGACGACACCTACGAGCAGTACTTC. This sequence encodes CASSLRDDTYEQYF. The full variable domain, rest sourced from reference TRBV5-1 and TRBJ2-7, is KAGVTQTPRYLIKTRGQQVTLSCSPISGHRSVSWYQQTPGQGLQFLFEYFSETQRNKGNFPGRFSGRQFSNSRSEMNVSTLELGDSALYLCASSLRDDTYEQYFGPGTRLTVT.

The chain couples TRBV29-1 to TRBJ1-1; no clear D gene. The V gene's germline CDR1 is SQVTM and CDR2 ANQGSEA. There are 13 residues in the CDR3. V dropped 3 bases and J dropped 5 bases, with 13 bases sitting between them. The CDR3 DNA reads TGCAGCGTTGAGGATACAGTAGGGACTGAAGCTTTCTTT. It encodes CSVEDTVGTEAFF.

CDR3: CATSGAGAQYEQYF. The CDR3 bases are TGTGCCACCTCCGGGGCGGGGGCCCAATACGAGCAGTACTTC. The chain combines TRBV10-3 with TRBJ2-7; a possible D gene is TRBD2 (7 bases). CDR1 and CDR2 from the germline V gene are ENHRY and SYGVKD. Trimming stripped 10 bases from V and 4 bases from J, with 20 bases between. CDR3 length: 14 residues.

The chain links TRBV19 to TRBJ1-1; D is ambiguous. In germline, CDR1 is LNHDA, CDR2 SQIVND (reference sequence). This CDR3 contains 15 residues. Between the trimmed V and J ends, which lost 7 bases and 1 base, there was a span of 16 bases. In DNA, the CDR3 is TGTGCCAGTACCACATGGCTTCGAACGAACACTGAAGCTTTCTTT. It encodes CASTTWLRTNTEAFF.

The chain joins TRBV7-2 to TRBJ1-1; D unclear. The V and J ends lost 5 bases and 5 bases respectively, with 15 bases between them. Germline loops: CDR1 SGHTA, CDR2 FQGNSA. CDR3 length: 14 amino acids. The CDR3 spells CASSPPGRATEAFF. The CDR3 region has the DNA TGTGCCAGCAGCCCCCCGGGTAGGGCAACTGAAGCTTTCTTT.

The V gene is TRBV2, the J gene TRBJ1-2; a weak D match, TRBD1 (5 bases). The CDR3 has 13 residues. Trimming pared 4 bases from V and 5 bases from J, leaving 11 bases between. CDR1 and CDR2 (germline): SNHLY, FYNNEI. For the CDR3, the DNA is TGTGCCAGCAGTGGGACAACAGATTATGGCTACACCTTC. Amino acid sequence: CASSGTTDYGYTF.

The chain recombines TRBV21-1 with TRBJ2-3; no check of the table's D call, TRBD1, against the DNA was made. TRBV21-1 is a known pseudogene. The CDR3 loop spans 15 amino acids. For the CDR3, the DNA is TGTGCCAGCAGGAACAGGGGTCAGGGCACAGATACGCAGTATTTT. Its protein product is CASRNRGQGTDTQYF.

By sample fraction, this clone is large (0.1 to 1%). The chain combines TRBV4-1 with TRBJ1-2; D gene uncertain. From germline, CDR1 is MGHRA and CDR2 YSYEKL. There are 14 residues in the CDR3. Deletions cut 4 bases from V and 4 bases from J, with 13 bases between. The CDR3 DNA is TGCGCCAGCAGCCGAGGACTCGGAGGCTATGGCTACACCTTC. Amino acids: CASSRGLGGYGYTF.

CDR3 DNA sequence: TGTGCCAGCAGCTCCCCGACCACCTACGAGCAGTACTTC. This sequence encodes CASSSPTTYEQYF. V usage is TRBV7-8 and J usage is TRBJ2-7, with D unclear. With 4 bases removed from V and 2 bases from J, the gap between germline ends came to 9 bases. Germline values: CDR1 SGHVS, CDR2 FQNEAQ. The CDR3 has 13 amino acids.

The J gene is TRBJ2-3, the V gene TRBV5-4, with D perhaps TRBD1 (6 bases). The CDR3 is 15 amino acids. In germline, CDR1 is SGHNT, CDR2 YYREEE (reference sequence). V lost 0 bases and J 2 bases, leaving 10 bases between the germline ends. DNA for the CDR3: TGTGCCAGCAGCTTGGGCCAGGGACACACAGATACGCAGTATTTT. The encoded protein is CASSLGQGHTDTQYF.

The chain joins TRBV27 to TRBJ1-5, with no clear D. This CDR3 has 14 amino acids. In germline, CDR1 is MNHEY, CDR2 SMNVEV (reference sequence). V lost 2 bases to trimming and J lost 4 bases, with 9 bases between them. The CDR3 region has the DNA TGTGCCAGCAGTTTACAGGCATTAAATCAGCCCCAGCATTTT. It is translated as CASSLQALNQPQHF.

The J gene is TRBJ2-7, the V gene TRBV5-6, with TRBD1 matching over 7 bases. V lost 0 bases to trimming and J lost 4 bases; unmatched junction nucleotides: 4. Germline CDR1 and CDR2: SGHDT and YYEEEE. The length of the CDR3 is 14 residues. In nucleotides, the CDR3 is TGTGCCAGCAGCTTGGGGCAGGGGGATTACGAGCAGTACTTC. It yields the protein CASSLGQGDYEQYF.